This record concerns one T cell receptor (beta chain) sequence. The data were obtained in a study of T cells in Graves' hyperthyroidism and ophthalmopathy. This CDR3 spans 12 amino acids. Germline CDR1 LNHDA, CDR2 SQIVND (reference sequence). Trimming shortened V by 8 bases and J by 6 bases, and 13 bases separated the two germline ends. Amplified TCR beta CDR3 regions came from RNA transcripts. A first-round RT-PCR of the TCR CDR3 used the HTBI primer set. TCRdb re-derived calls from the multiplex PCR reads in MiXCR, one entry per CDR3 protein. The sample contains roughly 500,000 distinct CDR3 sequences, over 35% of which appear only once.

This sequence joins TRBV19 and TRBJ1-2; possibly TRBD1 for D (5 bases). Sequencing used peripheral blood or thyroid tissue (not recorded which). The TCR sequence derives from an adult woman with Graves' disease, either hyperthyroidism or ophthalmopathy (not recorded which). CDR3 region: CASRGLVHGYTF. CDR3 nucleotide sequence: TGTGCCAGTCGGGGGTTAGTGCATGGCTACACCTTC.